This TCR beta chain was identified during a study of T-cell memory formation after mild COVID-19. Trimming left V 6 bases short and J 5 bases short, with 13 bases between. Germline V gives CDR1 MNHEY, CDR2 SVGAGI. This CDR3 region has 13 residues. TCRdb recomputed calls from the 5' RACE reads with MiXCR, one row per CDR3 protein. The table has approximately 150,000 distinct CDR3 sequences, about 15% seen once. The sample holds a few counts of this clonotype. Its antigen is still unknown. Study-wide results and caveats: Unconfirmed was the SARS-CoV-2 specificity of second-wave clones that peaked on day 37. A subset of responding clones appeared in pre-infection memory, suggesting cross-reactive memory joined.

The source is an adult woman who had mild COVID-19 (a few samples of this study predate the infection). Cell type and time point are not known. This chain joins TRBV6-5 and TRBJ1-1; no reliable D call. Sequencing was performed on PBMCs or a T cell subset sorted from them (not recorded which). The CDR3 here is CASSLGRETEAFF. The CDR3 nucleotides read TGTGCCAGCAGCCTCGGGCGAGAGACTGAAGCTTTCTTT.